The source of this TCR beta chain is a study of T cell repertoires in cytomegalovirus infection (dated by TCRdb to between 2018 and 2021). About the investigation overall: Donor HLA type was relevant to the analysis, because carriage of CMV infection together with the matching HLA type was indicated by public TCR beta signatures. General conclusions and limits of the study: In both this cohort and an independent cohort of 350 or so donors, the cumulative frequency of public TCR beta family members distinguished carriers of CMV infection plus the relevant HLA type. The ex vivo response was dominated by HLA-C-restricted CMV-specific TCR beta clonotypes, and the single most frequent clonotype in two of eight donors was supplied by these HLA-C-restricted clonotypes.

Sequenced on an Illumina HiSeq 1500. TCRdb itself trimmed the public reads at Q25 with fastp, ran MiXCR and retained productive beta chains. Under each unique CDR3 protein, matching rows form one entry showing the most common genes and DNA. Across this sample there are about 740,000 distinct CDR3 sequences, with roughly 35% seen only once. Around 2.6% of the sample is held by the ten biggest clonotypes. This clonotype was recorded a few times. Its antigen has not been determined. No clone much larger than this one lies a single base away; base qualities are absent. From the cysteine through the phenylalanine, the CDR3 covers 16 amino acids. Only CDR3 DNA remains: 48 bases, in frame from the first base. V loses 1 base of germline sequence and J loses 2 bases, and the interval between the two ends is 15 bases. CDR1 and CDR2 were assigned from the germline V gene as SQVTM and ANQGSEA.

The sequencing sample was made of PBMCs. The source is a human donor in good health (CMV status not recorded). Some clones in this sample may be carry-over from other donors' samples. Recombination connected TRBV29-1 to TRBJ2-1; a weak D assignment points to TRBD2 (6 bases agree). In nucleotide form, the sequence is TGCAGCGTTGAAGCCCAAATAGCGGCCCCCTACAATGAGCAGTTCTTC. The translation is CSVEAQIAAPYNEQFF.